Sequencing of this T cell receptor beta chain was carried out in a study of control samples from healthy donors and cancer patients. The length of the CDR3 is 14 residues. From germline, CDR1 is KGHSH and CDR2 LQKENI. Trimming took off 6 bases at V and 5 bases at J, with 16 bases between the two ends. Using immunoSEQ multiplex PCR, the repertoire was profiled, and TCRdb retains in-frame clones only, with some absent. The repertoire holds 150,000 to 200,000 clones, about 86% seen once, with 1.5% to 2% in the top ten. The clonotype originates from a man in his late teens or twenties in good health. The sequencing input was blood. The V gene is TRBV18, the J gene TRBJ2-5; a weak D match, TRBD1 (6 bases). CDR3 nucleotide sequence: TGTGCCAGCTCCGGTTCTGGGGGCAGGGAGACCCAGTACTTC. This gives the protein CASSGSGGRETQYF.